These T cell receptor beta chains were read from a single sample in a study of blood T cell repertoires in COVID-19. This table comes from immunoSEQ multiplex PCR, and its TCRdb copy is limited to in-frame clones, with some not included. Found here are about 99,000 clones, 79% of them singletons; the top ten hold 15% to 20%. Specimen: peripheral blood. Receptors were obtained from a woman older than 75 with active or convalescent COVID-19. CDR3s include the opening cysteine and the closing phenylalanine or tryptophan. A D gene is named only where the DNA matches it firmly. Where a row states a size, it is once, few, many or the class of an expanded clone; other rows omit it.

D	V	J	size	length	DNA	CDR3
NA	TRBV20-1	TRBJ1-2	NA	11	TGCAGTGCGGGGCCCGGTTATGGCTACACCTTC	CSAGPGYGYTF
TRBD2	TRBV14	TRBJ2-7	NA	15	TGTGCCAGCAGCCAAAGACTAGCGGGACAATACGAGCAGTACTTC	CASSQRLAGQYEQYF
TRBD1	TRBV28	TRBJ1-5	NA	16	TGTGCCAGCAGTTGGACCGGGACAGGGGGCCGGCAGCCCCAGCATTTT	CASSWTGTGGRQPQHF
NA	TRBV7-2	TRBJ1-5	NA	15	TGTGCCAGCAGCTTGCAGGGGACCCAGTATCAGCCCCAGCATTTT	CASSLQGTQYQPQHF
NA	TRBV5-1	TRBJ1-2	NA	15	TGTGCCAGCAGCGATCCTCCGGGACAAGACTATGGCTACACCTTC	CASSDPPGQDYGYTF
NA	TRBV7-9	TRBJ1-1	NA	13	TGTGCCAGCAGCTCCCAGGTGGACACTGAAGCTTTCTTT	CASSSQVDTEAFF
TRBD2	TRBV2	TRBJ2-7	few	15	TGTGCCAGCAGTGCGACTAGCGGTAGCTCCTACGAGCAGTACTTC	CASSATSGSSYEQYF
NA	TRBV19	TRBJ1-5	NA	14	TGTGCCAGTAGTATAGCAGGGAGGAATCAGCCCCAGCATTTT	CASSIAGRNQPQHF
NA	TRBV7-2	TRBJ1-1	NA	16	TGTGCCAGCAGCCCCAGGGGCCTCGGCGGGTACACTGAAGCTTTCTTT	CASSPRGLGGYTEAFF
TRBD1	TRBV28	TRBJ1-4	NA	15	TGTGCCAGCAGCCCTACAGGGGGCCTTAATGAAAAACTGTTTTTT	CASSPTGGLNEKLFF
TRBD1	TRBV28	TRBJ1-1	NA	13	TGTGCCAGCAGAGCAACCGGGACAGGGAAACCTTTCTTT	CASRATGTGKPFF
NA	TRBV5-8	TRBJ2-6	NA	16	TGTGCCAGCAGCCGTGCGGGGGCGGGAGGGGCCAACGTCCTGACTTTC	CASSRAGAGGANVLTF
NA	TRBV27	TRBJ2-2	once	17	TGTGCCAGCAGTGTTTCAAGGCTAGTGGATTCCCCCGGGGAGCTGTTTTTT	CASSVSRLVDSPGELFF
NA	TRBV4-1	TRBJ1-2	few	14	TGCGCCAGCAGCCAAGATAGGGGTTGGCAAGGCTACACCTTC	CASSQDRGWQGYTF
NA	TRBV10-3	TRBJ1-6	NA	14	TGTGCCATCAGTGTGGACAGTAATAATTCACCCCTCCACTTT	CAISVDSNNSPLHF
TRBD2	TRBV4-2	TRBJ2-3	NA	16	TGTGCCAGCAGCCAAGGTGCGGGGGGCTTGGCAGATACGCAGTATTTT	CASSQGAGGLADTQYF
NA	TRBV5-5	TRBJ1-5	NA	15	TGTGCCAGCAGCAGGCCGGGGGACAGCAATCAGCCCCAGCATTTT	CASSRPGDSNQPQHF
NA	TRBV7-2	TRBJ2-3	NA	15	TGTGCCAGCAGCCCAACCAGCGGGTCAGGGGATACGCAGTATTTT	CASSPTSGSGDTQYF
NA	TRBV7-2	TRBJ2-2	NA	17	TGTGCCAGCAGCCATCCTACAGGGTCCGCGAACACCGGGGAGCTGTTTTTT	CASSHPTGSANTGELFF
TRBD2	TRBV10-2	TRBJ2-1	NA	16	TGCGCCAGCAGTGAAAGGGCGGGAGGTTTGGTTAGTGAGCAGTTCTTC	CASSERAGGLVSEQFF
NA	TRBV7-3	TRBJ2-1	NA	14	TGTGCCAGCAGCCCACGACTAGTCAACGATGAGCAGTTCTTC	CASSPRLVNDEQFF
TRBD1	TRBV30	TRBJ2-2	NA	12	TGTGCCTGGGCAGGGGGTGTTGGGGAGCTGTTTTTT	CAWAGGVGELFF